The 32 T cell receptor beta chains presented below share a single source sample, sequenced in a study of shared clonotypes between healthy human individuals. This table comes from immunoSEQ multiplex PCR, and its TCRdb copy is limited to in-frame clones, with some not included. The repertoire has over a million clones, around 97% of them found once; the top ten carry about 1.2%. Sequenced: naive CD4+ T cells sorted from blood. The sample's subset: CD45RA+ positively selected. Receptor source: a man in his thirties or forties in good health.

This chain uses TRBV5-1 with TRBJ2-5; 13 bases line up with TRBD2. This CDR3 has 16 residues. Germline CDR1 is SGHRS and CDR2 is YFSETQ. V was pared by 2 bases and J by 1 base, with 2 bases of the junction left unmatched. CDR3 sequence reads: CASSLLAGGSQETQYF. DNA of the CDR3: TGCGCCAGCAGCTTACTAGCGGGAGGGTCCCAAGAGACCCAGTACTTC.

The gene calls are TRBV5-1 and TRBJ2-1; TRBD2 agrees at 12 bases. Trimming removed 3 bases from V and 2 bases from J; junction bases left unmatched: 12. Germline-derived CDR1 and CDR2 are SGHRS and YFSETQ. This CDR3 is built from 19 residues. Written as DNA, the CDR3 is TGCGCCAGCAGCTCGACTAGCGGGAGTGGTTCTACCCCCTACAATGAGCAGTTCTTC. This translates into CASSSTSGSGSTPYNEQFF.

The chain carries TRBV5-5 and TRBJ1-1, with no clear D. V lost 4 bases to trimming and J lost 7 bases, with 20 bases between them. Per the germline V gene, CDR1 is SGHKS and CDR2 is YYEKEE (reference sequence). This CDR3 contains 15 residues. The CDR3 protein is CASSAAGYLRGEAFF. The DNA of the CDR3 is TGTGCCAGCAGCGCCGCCGGGTATCTACGCGGTGAAGCTTTCTTT.

V and J are TRBV7-8 and TRBJ2-7, with a tentative D call TRBD2 (6 bases). Trimming cost V 5 bases and J 2 bases, with 28 bases left between them. The germline gives CDR1 SGHVS, CDR2 FQNEAQ. The CDR3 runs 19 residues. The CDR3 sequence is CASSLLARAASGFTYEQYF. CDR3 DNA: TGTGCCAGCAGCCTCCTCGCCAGGGCAGCAAGCGGGTTCACCTACGAGCAGTACTTC. The full variable domain, rest sourced from reference TRBV7-8 and TRBJ2-7, is GAGVSQSPRYKVAKRGQDVALRCDPISGHVSLFWYQQALGQGPEFLTYFQNEAQLDKSGLPSDRFFAERPEGSVSTLKIQRTQQEDSAVYLCASSLLARAASGFTYEQYFGPGTRLTVT.

The J gene is TRBJ2-1, the V gene TRBV9; 8 nucleotides align to TRBD2. This CDR3 region has 15 residues. V shed 3 bases, J shed 7 bases, and the junction held 9 bases outside the gene matches. Per germline, CDR1 SGDLS and CDR2 YYNGEE. The CDR3 sequence is CASSAGLGGENEQFF. In DNA form, the CDR3 reads TGTGCCAGCAGCGCGGGACTAGGAGGGGAAAATGAGCAGTTCTTC.

V is TRBV5-4 and J is TRBJ2-1, with unresolved D. Trimming cost V 4 bases and J 4 bases, with 12 bases left between them. In germline, CDR1 is SGHNT, CDR2 YYREEE (reference sequence). The CDR3 runs 14 residues. For the CDR3, the DNA is TGTGCCAGCAGCGGGCCAGGCTCGTACAATGAGCAGTTCTTC. Translated: CASSGPGSYNEQFF. Full variable domain (missing parts from reference TRBV5-4 and TRBJ2-1): ETGVTQSPTHLIKTRGQQVTLRCSSQSGHNTVSWYQQALGQGPQFIFQYYREEENGRGNFPPRFSGLQFPNYSSELNVNALELDDSALYLCASSGPGSYNEQFFGPGTRLTVL.

CDR3 sequence (DNA): TGCGCCAGCAGCCAAGATTTATCCAGGGAGTATGGCTACACCTTC. This codes for CASSQDLSREYGYTF. The rearrangement uses TRBV4-1 and TRBJ1-2, with D perhaps matching TRBD1 (5 bases). CDR1 and CDR2 from the germline V gene are MGHRA and YSYEKL. The CDR3 runs to 15 residues. V lost 0 bases, J lost 5 bases, and 13 bases lay in between.

The rearrangement links TRBV4-1 to TRBJ2-1, with D perhaps matching TRBD1 or TRBD2 (6 bases each). The CDR3 contains 16 residues. Germline CDR1 and CDR2: MGHRA and YSYEKL. The V end was cut by 3 bases, the J end by 2 bases, with 14 bases between. The CDR3 coding sequence is TGCGCCAGCAGCCATCCCCGGGGGCAGGCCTACAATGAGCAGTTCTTC. It translates to CASSHPRGQAYNEQFF.

This clone was seen only once. The chain is built from TRBV19 and TRBJ1-4, with D possibly TRBD1 on 5 matching bases. With 3 bases removed from V and 8 bases from J, the gap between germline ends came to 28 bases. The germline gives CDR1 LNHDA, CDR2 SQIVND (reference sequence). CDR3 length: 19 amino acids. The chain's CDR3 is CASSILSPGLPPAGEKLFF. CDR3 in DNA: TGTGCCAGTAGTATTTTGTCTCCGGGACTCCCCCCGGCAGGGGAAAAACTGTTTTTT.

The V call is TRBV10-2, the J call TRBJ2-5; no reliable D call. The CDR3 loop spans 11 amino acids. Trimming removed 6 bases at V and 2 bases at J, with 4 bases between. The germline CDR1 and CDR2 sequences are WSHSY and SAAADI. CDR3 sequence reads: CASRHQETQYF. CDR3 DNA sequence: TGCGCCAGCAGGCATCAAGAGACCCAGTACTTC.

The chain is built from TRBV5-1 and TRBJ2-7, with 10 bases matching TRBD1. Germline V gives CDR1 SGHRS, CDR2 YFSETQ. Trimming removed 5 bases from V and 1 base from J; junction bases left unmatched: 12. The CDR3 is made up of 17 amino acids. The CDR3 loop reads CASRWDRGDVGSYEQYF. The CDR3 DNA reads TGCGCCAGCAGATGGGACAGGGGAGATGTGGGGTCCTACGAGCAGTACTTC.

The chain links TRBV18 to TRBJ1-1; D is possibly TRBD1 (5 bases). Trimming took off 4 bases at V and 4 bases at J, with 10 bases between the two ends. The CDR3 contains 13 residues. Germline-derived CDR1 and CDR2 are KGHSH and LQKENI. The CDR3 loop is CASSQGPVTEAFF. The CDR3 DNA reads TGTGCCAGCTCACAGGGGCCGGTCACTGAAGCTTTCTTT.

To note about this clone: Other DNA sequences within the sample encode an identical CDR3. The rearrangement links TRBV18 to TRBJ2-5; weak D call: TRBD2 (5 bases). The length of the CDR3 is 13 residues. Trimming removed 0 bases from V and 3 bases from J, with 5 bases in between. CDR1 and CDR2 (germline): KGHSH, LQKENI. CDR3 sequence (DNA): TGTGCCAGCTCACCACCTAGCGAAGAGACCCAGTACTTC. It translates to CASSPPSEETQYF.

This rearrangement joins TRBV15 to TRBJ1-2, with D unclear. Trimming stripped 2 bases from V and 2 bases from J, with 9 bases between. This CDR3 has 14 residues. Per the germline V gene, CDR1 is LNHNV and CDR2 is YYDKDF (reference sequence). The CDR3 is CATSRLGLNYGYTF. As DNA, the CDR3 is TGTGCCACCAGCAGACTTGGTCTGAACTATGGCTACACCTTC.

The chain is built from TRBV10-1 and TRBJ2-5; perhaps D is TRBD1 or TRBD2 (5 bases each). Germline V lookup: CDR1 WNHNN, CDR2 SYGVQD (reference sequence). V lost 2 bases and J 6 bases, leaving 10 bases between the germline ends. This CDR3 has 13 residues. CDR3 sequence reads: CASSETGTQTQYF. In nucleotides, the CDR3 is TGCGCCAGCAGTGAGACCGGGACGCAGACCCAGTACTTC.

The sample holds one count of this clone. The chain employs TRBV2 and TRBJ1-5; 7 bases align to TRBD1. The CDR3 is 14 residues long. The V and J ends lost 9 bases and 4 bases, in that order; junction bases with no gene match: 9. Germline assignment: CDR1 SNHLY and CDR2 FYNNEI. CDR3: CASVETGNNQPQHF. DNA of the CDR3: TGTGCCAGTGTGGAGACAGGGAATAATCAGCCCCAGCATTTT.

The chain uses TRBV28 and TRBJ1-2; D ambiguous. Trimming left V 7 bases short and J 4 bases short, with 16 bases between. The CDR3 runs 14 residues. CDR1 MDHEN and CDR2 SYDVKM come from the germline V gene. CDR3 region: CASKPQPVGYGYTF. The CDR3 bases are TGTGCCAGCAAGCCCCAGCCCGTTGGCTATGGCTACACCTTC.

J is TRBJ2-3 and V is TRBV5-8; no definite D call. The CDR3 length is 13 residues. V lost 6 bases and J 2 bases, leaving 10 bases between the germline ends. CDR1 SGHTS and CDR2 YDEGEE come from the germline V gene. The CDR3 DNA reads TGTGCCAGCAACTCGAGACCCACAGATACGCAGTATTTT. Translated: CASNSRPTDTQYF.

The chain couples TRBV27 to TRBJ1-5; D is possibly TRBD1 (5 bases). The V end was cut by 6 bases, the J end by 6 bases, with 21 bases between. CDR1 is MNHEY and CDR2 is SMNVEV in the germline V gene (reference sequence). The CDR3 extends over 16 amino acids. The CDR3 sequence is CASSPLGHGGSQPQHF. The CDR3 DNA is TGTGCCAGCAGCCCCCTAGGACACGGGGGGAGTCAGCCCCAGCATTTT.

Regarding this clone: The sample holds other DNA sequences that translate to the same CDR3. This rearrangement joins TRBV18 to TRBJ2-1; D not resolved. The CDR3 spans 12 residues. CDR1 is KGHSH and CDR2 is LQKENI in the germline V gene. V was clipped by 2 bases and J by 6 bases, with 5 bases between them. The chain's CDR3 is CASSPGFNEQFF. The CDR3 coding sequence is TGTGCCAGCTCACCAGGGTTCAATGAGCAGTTCTTC. Supplemented by reference TRBV18 and TRBJ2-1, the full variable domain reads NAGVMQNPRHLVRRRGQEARLRCSPMKGHSHVYWYRQLPEEGLKFMVYLQKENIIDESGMPKERFSAEFPKEGPSILRIQQVVRGDSAAYFCASSPGFNEQFFGPGTRLTVL.

The chain couples TRBV4-3 to TRBJ2-5; 7 bases line up with TRBD1. The germline V gene encodes CDR1 LGHNA and CDR2 YSLEER. Trimming at V came to 4 bases and at J to 5 bases, leaving 10 bases not matched to a gene. The CDR3 spans 15 residues. The CDR3: CASSPRARGFETQYF. The CDR3 region has the DNA TGCGCCAGCAGCCCACGCGCCAGGGGGTTCGAGACCCAGTACTTC.

This rearrangement joins TRBV7-3 to TRBJ2-1; TRBD2 agrees at 8 bases. V dropped 8 bases and J dropped 7; count of bases not matched to a gene: 10. CDR3 size: 14 residues. Germline V gene data show CDR1 as SGHTA and CDR2 as FQGTGA. The CDR3: CASALVAGINEQFF. CDR3 sequence (DNA): TGTGCCAGCGCGCTGGTAGCGGGGATTAATGAGCAGTTCTTC.

V usage is TRBV4-1 and J usage is TRBJ2-1; either TRBD1 or TRBD2 may fit D (7 bases each). CDR3 length: 16 residues. The V gene lost 0 bases and the J gene lost 7 bases, with 16 bases spanning the gap. Germline CDR1 MGHRA, CDR2 YSYEKL. The CDR3 bases are TGCGCCAGCAGCCAAGATCTCAGGGGGGGATGGAATGAGCAGTTCTTC. It is translated as CASSQDLRGGWNEQFF.

The J gene is TRBJ1-5, the V gene TRBV28, with unresolved D. V was cut by 7 bases and J by 4 bases, with 8 bases left in between. CDR1 and CDR2 (germline): MDHEN, SYDVKM. The CDR3 totals 12 residues. As DNA, the CDR3 is TGTGCCAGCACCGTCAGGAATCAGCCCCAGCATTTT. Amino acid sequence: CASTVRNQPQHF.

This chain connects TRBV10-3 to TRBJ2-7; D might be TRBD2 (6 bases). CDR1 is ENHRY and CDR2 is SYGVKD in the germline V gene. The length of the CDR3 is 16 residues. Deletions cut 5 bases from V and 0 bases from J, with 17 bases between. The CDR3 bases are TGTGCCATCAGTCTCGTCGGGGGTAGGAGCTCCTACGAGCAGTACTTC. Protein: CAISLVGGRSSYEQYF.

This chain uses TRBV11-3 with TRBJ2-3; a weak D match, TRBD1 (5 bases). The CDR3 loop spans 15 amino acids. Germline assignment: CDR1 SGHNT and CDR2 YENEEA. Trimming removed 1 base from V and 5 bases from J, with 13 bases in between. CDR3 coding DNA: TGTGCCAGCAGCTTAGTCGGCAGGGTTGGAGATACGCAGTATTTT. Protein product: CASSLVGRVGDTQYF.

This sequence joins TRBV19 and TRBJ1-4, with TRBD1 matching 7 bases. The V and J ends lost 3 bases and 8 bases, in that order; junction bases with no gene match: 15. The CDR3 length is 17 residues. The germline V gene encodes CDR1 LNHDA and CDR2 SQIVND (reference sequence). The CDR3 DNA follows: TGTGCCAGTAGTATGGGCCGACAGGGCCGGCATGGGGAAAAACTGTTTTTT. Its protein product is CASSMGRQGRHGEKLFF.

The rearrangement links TRBV4-3 to TRBJ2-7; D remains unclear. V gave up 2 bases and J gave up 6 bases, with 17 bases separating them. The CDR3 runs to 15 residues. Germline CDR1 is LGHNA and CDR2 is YSLEER. The DNA for the CDR3 is TGCGCCAGCAGCCAAAACCCCGGGTCTCGTGGCGAGCAGTACTTC. Protein product: CASSQNPGSRGEQYF.

Of note for this clone: In the same sample, other DNA sequences code for this CDR3. The chain combines TRBV5-1 with TRBJ2-1; D possibly corresponds to TRBD2 (6 bases). The CDR3 spans 15 residues. V lost 0 bases and J lost 2, with 9 bases in between. Germline V CDR1 and CDR2: SGHRS, YFSETQ. The CDR3 region is CASSLDGGAYNEQFF. CDR3 sequence (DNA): TGCGCCAGCAGCTTGGACGGGGGTGCCTACAATGAGCAGTTCTTC.

V and J are TRBV27 and TRBJ2-1; 11 bases are shared with TRBD2. The CDR3 contains 16 residues. Germline CDR1 is MNHEY and CDR2 is SMNVEV (reference sequence). J lost 6 bases, V lost 5 bases, and 9 bases had no gene match. CDR3 coding DNA: TGTGCCAGCAGTCCTTTAGCGGGAGGGAGTGGCAATGAGCAGTTCTTC. Its protein is CASSPLAGGSGNEQFF.

The chain recombines TRBV19 with TRBJ2-7, with 7 bases lining up with TRBD2. Losses at the gene ends were 3 bases for V and 5 bases for J; bases not matched to a gene: 10. There are 15 residues in the CDR3. Germline CDR1 reads LNHDA; CDR2 reads SQIVND (reference sequence). CDR3 protein: CASSIQGGIQDEQYF. CDR3 nucleotide sequence: TGTGCCAGTAGTATTCAGGGAGGGATCCAAGACGAGCAGTACTTC.

The rearrangement uses TRBV5-1 and TRBJ2-1, with 9 bases identical to TRBD2. Looked up from germline, CDR1 is SGHRS and CDR2 is YFSETQ. The CDR3 is made up of 15 amino acids. V lost 0 bases to trimming and J lost 6 bases; unmatched junction nucleotides: 4. The CDR3 region has the DNA TGCGCCAGCAGCTTGGCTGCTAGCGGGGCCAATGAGCAGTTCTTC. Protein product: CASSLAASGANEQFF.